Each of the 10 T cell receptor beta chains below was sequenced from the same sample in a study of T cells after yellow fever vaccination. TCRdb re-called the 5' RACE reads through MiXCR, storing one row per CDR3 protein. The table has a few hundred thousand distinct CDR3 sequences, more than 3.5% seen once. The sequencing used PBMCs, collected 15 days after the yellow fever booster vaccination. Every receptor here comes from a man between 18 and 35 years old who received the YFV17D yellow fever vaccine.

This clonotype was seen repeatedly, ten times or more. V and J are TRBV7-9 and TRBJ1-4; TRBD1 agrees at 9 bases. Germline V lookup: CDR1 SEHNR, CDR2 FQNEAQ (reference sequence). Germline trimming cut 4 bases from V and 8 bases from J; bases unmatched to any gene: 5. This CDR3 has 14 residues. The CDR3 sequence is CASSSGDRDEKLFF. In DNA, the CDR3 is TGTGCCAGCAGCTCAGGGGACAGGGACGAAAAACTGTTTTTT.

Many counts were recorded for this clonotype. The chain joins TRBV24-1 to TRBJ1-5; TRBD1 might be the D (6 bases). This CDR3 spans 14 amino acids. Trimming pared 2 bases from V and 5 bases from J, leaving 9 bases between. The germline CDR1 and CDR2 sequences are KGHDR and SFDVKD. The CDR3 reads CATSDSYRDQPQHF. CDR3 coding DNA: TGTGCCACCAGTGATTCGTACAGGGATCAGCCCCAGCATTTT.

This clonotype was found a few times. This chain uses TRBV7-2 with TRBJ1-1; a possible D gene is TRBD1 (5 bases). Trimming stripped 5 bases from V and 6 bases from J, with 13 bases between. This CDR3 is built from 13 residues. Germline V gene sequence: CDR1 SGHTA, CDR2 FQGNSA. The CDR3 reads CASSINRRSEAFF. The CDR3 nucleotides read TGTGCCAGCAGCATAAACAGGCGGTCTGAAGCTTTCTTT.

This clonotype has ten or more counts. This chain links TRBV20-1 with TRBJ1-2, with TRBD1 matching over 8 bases. The CDR3 has 14 residues. With 6 bases clipped from V and 8 bases from J, the junction kept 14 bases outside the gene matches. CDR1 and CDR2 (germline): DFQATT, SNEGSKA (reference sequence). CDR3 sequence: CSARQGFVIEGYTF. CDR3 nucleotides: TGCAGTGCGAGACAGGGGTTCGTAATCGAGGGCTACACCTTC.

This clonotype showed up many times. The J gene is TRBJ2-1, the V gene TRBV29-1; 7 nucleotides line up with TRBD2. CDR1 and CDR2 (germline): SQVTM, ANQGSEA. The CDR3 spans 13 residues. After removal of 7 bases from V and 6 bases from J, the junction contained 9 bases not matched to a gene. CDR3 region: CSAHEGEGNEQFF. CDR3 DNA: TGCAGCGCTCATGAAGGGGAGGGCAATGAGCAGTTCTTC.

This clonotype was detected many times. The chain joins TRBV5-1 to TRBJ2-1, with D tentatively TRBD2 (5 bases). The CDR3 covers 16 residues. The germline gives CDR1 SGHRS, CDR2 YFSETQ. Trimming stripped 4 bases from V and 0 bases from J, with 14 bases between. The CDR3 reads CASSKGALSSYNEQFF. For the CDR3, the DNA is TGCGCCAGCAGCAAGGGAGCGCTAAGCTCCTACAATGAGCAGTTCTTC.

At least ten counts were recorded for this clonotype. The chain carries TRBV9 and TRBJ2-1; 9 positions match TRBD2. This CDR3 region has 15 residues. V shed 4 bases, J shed 8 bases, and the junction held 10 bases outside the gene matches. Germline CDR1 is SGDLS and CDR2 is YYNGEE. In nucleotides, the CDR3 is TGTGCCAGCAGCATCCTGGGTAGCGGGGGTTATGAGCAGTTCTTC. This gives the protein CASSILGSGGYEQFF.

Many counts were recorded for this clonotype. The chain employs TRBV6-5 and TRBJ1-1; a weak D match, TRBD1 (5 bases). The V end was cut by 10 bases, the J end by 0 bases, with 15 bases between. This CDR3 has 14 amino acids. The V gene's germline CDR1 is MNHEY and CDR2 SVGAGI. The CDR3 region is CATSRGRLNTEAFF. The CDR3 DNA follows: TGTGCCACGAGTAGGGGCAGGTTGAACACTGAAGCTTTCTTT.

The sample holds many counts of this clonotype. The V gene is TRBV27, the J gene TRBJ1-2, with TRBD1 matching 7 bases. With 5 bases clipped from V and 1 base from J, the junction kept 7 bases outside the gene matches. There are 15 residues in the CDR3. Germline lookup yields CDR1 MNHEY and CDR2 SMNVEV (reference sequence). The CDR3 loop is CASSLKTGSNYGYTF. The CDR3 DNA reads as TGTGCCAGCAGTCTCAAGACAGGGAGTAACTATGGCTACACCTTC.

DNA for the CDR3: TGCAGCGTAGGTGACAGGGAGGGTCAGCCCCAGCATTTT. Protein product: CSVGDREGQPQHF. J is TRBJ1-5 and V is TRBV29-1; 7 nucleotides match TRBD1. The CDR3 has 13 residues. The germline V gene encodes CDR1 SQVTM and CDR2 ANQGSEA. V lost 6 bases and J lost 6; bases outside the gene matches: 8.